These 5 T cell receptor beta chains originate from one sample sequenced in a study of control samples from healthy donors and cancer patients. Only in-frame clones appear in the TCRdb table, and some are missing; sequencing was by immunoSEQ multiplex PCR. The repertoire holds under 15,000 clones, with approximately 93% as singletons. The sequenced sample was PBMCs. The receptors stem from a man older than 75 with lung cancer.

The V call is TRBV27, the J call TRBJ1-5, with unresolved D. The V end was cut by 2 bases, the J end by 3 bases, with 14 bases between. The CDR3 runs 16 residues. Germline-derived CDR1 and CDR2 are MNHEY and SMNVEV (reference sequence). CDR3 in amino acids: CASSLQQTTNNQPQHF. For the CDR3, the DNA is TGTGCCAGCAGTTTACAACAGACGACGAACAATCAGCCCCAGCATTTT.

This clone was recorded once. The chain has TRBV3-1 (or the pseudogene TRBV3-2) and TRBJ2-7, with 10 bases matching TRBD1. Germline-derived CDR1 and CDR2 are LGHDT and YNNKEL (reference sequence). Trimming cost V 4 bases and J 5 bases; bases outside gene matches: 8. CDR3 length: 15 residues. The CDR3 loop is CASSLAGTGVDEQYF. The CDR3 coding sequence is TGTGCCAGCAGCCTCGCCGGGACAGGGGTCGACGAGCAGTACTTC.

The chain has TRBV6-5 and TRBJ2-1, with 11 bases identical to TRBD2. This CDR3 is 15 amino acids long. Germline V CDR1 and CDR2: MNHEY, SVGAGI. V dropped 2 bases and J dropped 7; count of bases not matched to a gene: 4. The CDR3 here is CASSYGIAGGNEQFF. In DNA, the CDR3 is TGTGCCAGCAGTTACGGGATAGCGGGGGGGAATGAGCAGTTCTTC.

The rearrangement links TRBV19 to TRBJ2-1; D perhaps matches TRBD2 (5 bases). CDR3 length: 15 amino acids. CDR1 is LNHDA, CDR2 SQIVND, per germline (reference sequence). Trimming cost V 7 bases and J 3 bases, with 16 bases left between them. The CDR3 loop is CASTAADDYYNEQFF. The CDR3 DNA reads TGTGCCAGTACCGCCGCCGATGACTACTACAATGAGCAGTTCTTC.

The gene calls are TRBV6-5 and TRBJ2-5, with TRBD1 matching 10 bases. Germline V gene lookup returns CDR1 MNHEY and CDR2 SVGAGI. V shed 2 bases and J 7 bases; nucleotides not matched to a gene: 1. The CDR3 runs 13 residues. This CDR3 is CASSYGQGVTQYF. CDR3 nucleotides: TGTGCCAGCAGTTACGGACAGGGGGTGACCCAGTACTTC.